This entry describes one T cell receptor (beta chain). Its antigen remains unknown. Both 60 Vbeta primers and 13 Jbeta primers went into the PCR. Only in-frame clones appear in the TCRdb table, and some are missing; sequencing was by immunoSEQ multiplex PCR. Its clone listing holds 130,000 or so clones. The sample originates from a study of cytomegalovirus exposure and HLA in healthy donors. About the study: Roughly 80 million unique TCRs from HLA-typed donors made up an early data release. Researchers found that approximately 85% of about 400 genotyped donors fell within the Caucasian-associated ancestry cluster. Whole-study results and caveats: Despite most TCR sequences being rare, some public TCRs occurred in many donors.

Germline lookup yields CDR1 SGHVS and CDR2 FQNEAQ. This CDR3 has 16 residues. After removal of 1 base from V and 1 base from J, the junction contained 5 bases not matched to a gene. The source is a woman between 35 and 50 years old in good health and CMV-seropositive. The specimen sequenced was PBMCs. The chain combines TRBV7-8 with TRBJ2-5; 8 bases are shared with TRBD2. Here the CDR3 DNA reads TGTGCCAGCAGCTTAGGGCTAGCGGGTATCCAAGAGACCCAGTACTTC. Its protein is CASSLGLAGIQETQYF.